This TCR beta chain was obtained from a study of T cell responses to AZD1222 COVID-19 vaccine. Germline lookup yields CDR1 DFQATT and CDR2 SNEGSKA (reference sequence). Trimming pared 3 bases from V and 8 bases from J, leaving 13 bases between. This CDR3 region has 12 residues. Only in-frame clones appear in the TCRdb table, and some are missing; sequencing was by immunoSEQ multiplex PCR. The repertoire includes about 83,000 clones, around 87% of them detected once, and 4.7% sits in the top ten. This clonotype originated in an adult in good health. The source was peripheral blood, collected on day 0 of MenACWY control vaccination. The chain joins TRBV20-1 to TRBJ1-2, with D possibly matching TRBD1 (5 bases). In DNA, the CDR3 is TGCAGTGCTAGTCCCAGGGATCCCGGCTACACCTTC. Its protein is CSASPRDPGYTF.